The text below deals with one T cell receptor (beta chain). Its antigen is not identified. The sample belongs to a study of cytomegalovirus exposure and HLA in healthy donors. For the study at large: Unique TCRs numbering roughly 80 million, obtained from HLA-typed donors, made up an early data release. Study-level findings and limits: In vitro confirmation showed three CMV-associated chains to be CMV antigen specific. Accurate predictions that matched the HLA-A and HLA-B alleles of most subjects were reportedly made from TCR beta sequences.

This CDR3 is 15 amino acids long. Germline V gene sequence: CDR1 MDHEN, CDR2 SYDVKM. V was trimmed by 6 bases and J by 0 bases, leaving 15 bases between them. Researchers ran the PCR with 60 Vbeta and 13 Jbeta primers. Measured with immunoSEQ multiplex PCR; TCRdb has only the in-frame clones, and not every one. The repertoire consists of about 190,000 clones, with almost 80% occurring once and the leading ten covering 1.6%. The chain combines TRBV28 with TRBJ2-7; TRBD1 is a possible D gene (7 bases). Sequencing used PBMCs. This TCR came from a woman under 30 in good health and CMV-seronegative. The chain's CDR3 is CASSRRQGLSYEQYF. DNA of the CDR3: TGTGCCAGCAGCCGCCGACAGGGACTCTCCTACGAGCAGTACTTC. The variable domain in full, completed from reference TRBV28 and TRBJ2-7, reads DVKVTQSSRYLVKRTGEKVFLECVQDMDHENMFWYRQDPGLGLRLIYFSYDVKMKEKGDIPEGYSVSREKKERFSLILESASTNQTSMYLCASSRRQGLSYEQYFGPGTRLTVT.